This TCR beta chain was profiled in a study of cytomegalovirus exposure and HLA in healthy donors. The PCR employed 60 Vbeta primers together with 13 Jbeta primers. Method: immunoSEQ multiplex PCR; TCRdb's copy keeps in-frame clones and lacks some. The data contain roughly 89,000 clones, about 84% of them singletons. Study observations and caveats: Exclusion applied to some V segments, including TRBV6-2 and TRBV6-3, as they were indistinguishable. TCR beta sequences numbering around 15,000 were associated with HLA alleles at 0.05 false discovery rate in a later analysis.

Germline V gene data show CDR1 as SSHAT and CDR2 as FNYEAQ (reference sequence). Trimming left V 5 bases short and J 2 bases short, with 11 bases between. The CDR3 is 14 amino acids. This clone occurred a few times. Its target is not known. The sample taken for sequencing was PBMCs. The TCR sequence derives from a man between 18 and 35 years old in good health and CMV-seronegative. This sequence joins TRBV7-7 and TRBJ2-3, with a tentative D call TRBD1 (6 bases). The CDR3 sequence is CASSLGAHTDTQYF. In DNA, the CDR3 is TGTGCCAGCAGCCTGGGGGCTCACACAGATACGCAGTATTTT.